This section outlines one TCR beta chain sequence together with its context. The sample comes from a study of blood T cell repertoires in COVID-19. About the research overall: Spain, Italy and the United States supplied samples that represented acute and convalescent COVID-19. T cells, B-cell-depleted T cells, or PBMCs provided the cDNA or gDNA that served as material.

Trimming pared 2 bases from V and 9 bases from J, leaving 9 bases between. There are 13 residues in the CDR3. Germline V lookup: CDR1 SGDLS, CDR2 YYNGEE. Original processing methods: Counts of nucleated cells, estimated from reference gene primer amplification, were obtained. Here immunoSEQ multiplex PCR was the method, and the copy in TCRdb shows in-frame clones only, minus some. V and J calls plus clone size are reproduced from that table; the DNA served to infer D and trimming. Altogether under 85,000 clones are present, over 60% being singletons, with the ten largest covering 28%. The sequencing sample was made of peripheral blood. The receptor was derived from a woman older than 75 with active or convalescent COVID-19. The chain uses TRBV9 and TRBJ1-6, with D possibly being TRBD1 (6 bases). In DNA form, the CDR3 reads TGTGCCAGCAGCGTCCAGGGGAGTTCACCCCTCCACTTT. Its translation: CASSVQGSSPLHF. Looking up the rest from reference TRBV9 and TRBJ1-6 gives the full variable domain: DSGVTQTPKHLITATGQRVTLRCSPRSGDLSVYWYQQSLDQGLQFLIQYYNGEERAKGNILERFSAQQFPDLHSELNLSSLELGDSALYFCASSVQGSSPLHFGNGTRLTVT.